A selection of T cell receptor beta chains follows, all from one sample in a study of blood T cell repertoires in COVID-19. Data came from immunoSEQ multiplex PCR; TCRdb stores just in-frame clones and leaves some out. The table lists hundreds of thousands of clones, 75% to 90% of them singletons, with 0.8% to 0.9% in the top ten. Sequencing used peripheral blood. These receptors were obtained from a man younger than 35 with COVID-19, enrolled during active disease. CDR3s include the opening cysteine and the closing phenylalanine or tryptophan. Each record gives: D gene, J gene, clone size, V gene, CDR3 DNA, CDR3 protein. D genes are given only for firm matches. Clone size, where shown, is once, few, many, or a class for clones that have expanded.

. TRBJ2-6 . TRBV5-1 TGCGCCAGCAGCTTCCCAGGTTCCTCTGGGGCCAACGTCCTGACTTTC CASSFPGSSGANVLTF
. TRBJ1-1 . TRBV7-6 TGTGCCAGCAGCCTGGGACAGAACACTGAAGCTTTCTTT CASSLGQNTEAFF
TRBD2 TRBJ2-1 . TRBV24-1 TGTGCCACCCAGCGGGACTCCTACAATGAGCAGTTCTTC CATQRDSYNEQFF
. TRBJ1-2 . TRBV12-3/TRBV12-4 TGTGCCAGCCTGGGGGCGCCCTATGGCTACACCTTC CASLGAPYGYTF
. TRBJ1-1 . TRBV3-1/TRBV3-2 TGTGCCAGCAGGGGAACAGGGTTCACTGAAGCTTTCTTT CASRGTGFTEAFF
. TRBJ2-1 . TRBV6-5 TGTGCCAGCAGTTACTCGAAGCGGACGAGCAATGAGCAGTTCTTC CASSYSKRTSNEQFF
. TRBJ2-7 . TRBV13 TGTGCCAGCAGCTTAGGGTTGGGAGTTAGGTACTTC CASSLGLGVRYF
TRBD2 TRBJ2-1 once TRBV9 TGTGCCAGCAGCGTTTCTAGCGGGAGGGCCCAGGAGCAGTTCTTC CASSVSSGRAQEQFF
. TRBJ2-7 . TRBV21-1 TGTGCCAGCAGCAAAGGAAGGCAGCGGGGGCCTTCTTCGGACGAGCAGTACTTC CASSKGRQRGPSSDEQYF
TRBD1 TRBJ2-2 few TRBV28 TGTGCCAGCAGTTTACCTCTTGCAGGGGGCGGGGAGCTGTTTTTT CASSLPLAGGGELFF
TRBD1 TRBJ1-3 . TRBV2 TGTGCCAGCAGTGGGACAGGGGGAGGCTCGTCTGGAAACACCATATATTTT CASSGTGGGSSGNTIYF
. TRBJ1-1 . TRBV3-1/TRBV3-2 TGTGCCAGCAGCCAAAATGCAGGGCCAGAGGACACTGAAGCTTTCTTT CASSQNAGPEDTEAFF
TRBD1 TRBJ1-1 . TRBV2 TGTGCCAGCAGCGGACAGGGCAACACTGAAGCTTTCTTT CASSGQGNTEAFF
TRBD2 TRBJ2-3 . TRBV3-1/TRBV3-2 TGTGCCAGCAGCCCGGGGACTAGCGGGAGGAGGACGCAGTATTTT CASSPGTSGRRTQYF
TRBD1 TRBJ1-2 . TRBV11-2 TGTGCCAGCAGCACCCGACAGGGGGCTGTCTATGGCTACACCTTC CASSTRQGAVYGYTF
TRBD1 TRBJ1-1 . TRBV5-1 TGCGCCAGCAGCACGGGACAGGGAGCGATAGGAGCTTTCTTT CASSTGQGAIGAFF
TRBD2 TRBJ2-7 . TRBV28 TGTGCCAACGGATCTCCGGGACTAGCGGGCCGACCGGGCGAGCAGTACTTC CANGSPGLAGRPGEQYF
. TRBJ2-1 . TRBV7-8 TGTGCCAGCCATCTTCGCGGGGTTACTGAGCAGTTCTTC CASHLRGVTEQFF
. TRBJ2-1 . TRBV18 TGTGCCAGCTCACCCACAGACTCCTACAATGAGCAGTTCTTC CASSPTDSYNEQFF
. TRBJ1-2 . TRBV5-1 TGCGCCAGCAGCTTGGGTACCTGGGGCTACTATGGCTACACCTTC CASSLGTWGYYGYTF
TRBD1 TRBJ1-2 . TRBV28 TGTGCCAGCAGCCATAACGCCCGGGACAGCTATGGCTACACCTTC CASSHNARDSYGYTF
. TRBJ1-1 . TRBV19 TGTGCCAGTAGTATCCCCCAGAAATTGAACACTGAAGCTTTCTTT CASSIPQKLNTEAFF
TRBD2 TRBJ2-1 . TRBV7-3 TGTGCCAGCAGCTCCTGGACTAGCGGGATAGTGGGTAATGAGCAGTTCTTC CASSSWTSGIVGNEQFF
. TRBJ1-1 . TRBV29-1 TGCAGCGTTGTTGGGGACACCCTAGGAGCTTTCTTT CSVVGDTLGAFF
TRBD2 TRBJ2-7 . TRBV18 TGTGCCAGCTCACCATCTAGCGGGAGCTCCTACGAGCAGTACTTC CASSPSSGSSYEQYF
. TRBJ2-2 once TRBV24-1 TGTGCCTGCTCAGGTGGCACCGGGGAGCTGTTTTTT CACSGGTGELFF
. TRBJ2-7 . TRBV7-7 TGTGCTAGCAGCTTAGCCGACAGCTACGAGCAGTACTTC CASSLADSYEQYF
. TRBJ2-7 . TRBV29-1 TGCAGCGTTATCACTAGCAGTTACGAGCAGTACTTC CSVITSSYEQYF
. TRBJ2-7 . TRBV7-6 TGTGCCAGCAGCTTAGCGGAGGGACAGCAATACGAGCAGTACTTC CASSLAEGQQYEQYF
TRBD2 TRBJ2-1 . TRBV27 TGTGCCAGCAGAACATACAGGGGGACTAGCGGCCCTAGCGGGAATCTGGACAATGAGCAGTTCTTC CASRTYRGTSGPSGNLDNEQFF
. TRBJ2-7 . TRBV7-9 TGTGCCAGCAGCCCCTTCGCCGGGACAACCGACTCCTACGAGCAGTACTTC CASSPFAGTTDSYEQYF
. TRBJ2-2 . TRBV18 TGTGCCAGCTCACCACGGACAGTGAACACCGGGGAGCTGTTTTTT CASSPRTVNTGELFF
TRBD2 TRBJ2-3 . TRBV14 TGTGCCAGCAGCCAGGCTGGGACTAGCGGTCCGTCCCTGGCAGATACGCAGTATTTT CASSQAGTSGPSLADTQYF
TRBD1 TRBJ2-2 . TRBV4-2 TGTGCCAGCAGCCGACAGGGTTTTGACACCGGGGAGCTGTTTTTT CASSRQGFDTGELFF
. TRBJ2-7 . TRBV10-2 TGCGCCAGCAGTGAGAGCGGGCTTTTAGGGGAGCAGTACTTC CASSESGLLGEQYF
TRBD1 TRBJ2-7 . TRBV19 TGTGCCAGTAGTATGTCAGGGACAGTCTCCTACGAGCAGTACTTC CASSMSGTVSYEQYF
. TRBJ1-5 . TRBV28 TGTGCCAGCAGTTTTGAGCTAGGTAATCAGCCCCAGCATTTT CASSFELGNQPQHF
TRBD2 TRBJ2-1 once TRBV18 TGTGCCAGCTCAGGCGGGAGCGATAATGAGCAGTTCTTC CASSGGSDNEQFF
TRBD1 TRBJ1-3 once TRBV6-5 TGTGCCAGCAGAGCCGACAGGGCAGCAGGAAACACCATATATTTT CASRADRAAGNTIYF
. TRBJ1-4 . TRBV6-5 TGTGCCAGCATAACATTGTCTAGGGAAAAACTGTTTTTT CASITLSREKLFF
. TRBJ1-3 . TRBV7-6 TGTGCCAGCAGCAACACGGGGGGCTTCTCTGGAAACACCATATATTTT CASSNTGGFSGNTIYF
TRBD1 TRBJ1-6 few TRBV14 TGTGCCAGCAGCCCCAGCATTAGGGGGCTACGGGGTTCACCCCTCCACTTT CASSPSIRGLRGSPLHF
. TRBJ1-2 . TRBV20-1 TGCAGTGCCCCTTGGCCGTCCGGCTACACCTTC CSAPWPSGYTF
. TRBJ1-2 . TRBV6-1 TGTGCCAGCAGTGACATACGGTGGGAGTGGGATGGCTACACCTTC CASSDIRWEWDGYTF
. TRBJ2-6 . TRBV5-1 TGCGCCAGCAGCTTGGGAGACTCCGGGGCCAACGTCCTGACTTTC CASSLGDSGANVLTF